The next 9 T cell receptor beta chains were all read from a single sample in a study of T cell responses to AZD1222 COVID-19 vaccine. Only in-frame clones appear in the TCRdb table, and some are missing; sequencing was by immunoSEQ multiplex PCR. The repertoire consists of 150,000 to 200,000 clones, with about 95% occurring once and the leading ten covering about 0.64%. This specimen consisted of peripheral blood, obtained on day 0 of AZD1222 vaccination. Receptor source: an adult in good health.

CDR3 coding DNA: TGTGCCAGCAGCCCCCGGGAGGGGGATTCACCCCTCCACTTT. Its translation is CASSPREGDSPLHF. The rearrangement uses TRBV3-1 (or the pseudogene TRBV3-2) and TRBJ1-6; weak D call: TRBD1 (6 bases). The CDR3 sequence is 14 residues long. Germline V gives CDR1 LGHDT, CDR2 YNNKEL (reference sequence). Between the trimmed V and J ends, which lost 4 bases and 8 bases, there was a span of 12 bases.

In this sample, this clone turned up once. This sequence joins TRBV10-3 and TRBJ1-2, with D unresolved. Trimming cost V 10 bases and J 10 bases, with 22 bases left between them. Looked up from germline, CDR1 is ENHRY and CDR2 is SYGVKD. CDR3 length equals 13 residues. The CDR3 reads CATERGTENVYTF. The CDR3 DNA sequence: TGTGCCACCGAACGAGGTACAGAGAACGTCTACACCTTC.

The chain couples TRBV3-1 (or the pseudogene TRBV3-2) to TRBJ1-1, with a tentative D call TRBD1 (6 bases). Trimming cost V 4 bases and J 5 bases, with 17 bases left between them. CDR1 and CDR2 from the germline V gene are LGHDT and YNNKEL (reference sequence). The CDR3 runs 15 residues. For the CDR3, the DNA is TGTGCCAGCAGCCCGCTACGTGGGGGCGGAACTGAAGCTTTCTTT. Translation: CASSPLRGGGTEAFF.

The V gene is TRBV27, the J gene TRBJ1-6; D gene uncertain. Germline CDR1 MNHEY, CDR2 SMNVEV (reference sequence). V was cut by 3 bases and J by 7 bases, with 13 bases left in between. The CDR3 covers 15 residues. The CDR3 DNA sequence: TGTGCCAGCAGTTTTATGGAGGACCTCAATTCACCCCTCCACTTT. It encodes CASSFMEDLNSPLHF.

The rearrangement links TRBV9 to TRBJ1-5, with 7 bases that match TRBD1. CDR1 and CDR2 (germline): SGDLS, YYNGEE. The J segment lost 6 bases and the V segment lost 0 bases, leaving 6 bases of the junction unmatched. The CDR3 runs 15 residues. CDR3 nucleotides: TGTGCCAGCAGCGTAGGCGGAGGGGGCAGTCAGCCCCAGCATTTT. It codes for CASSVGGGGSQPQHF.

The chain links TRBV18 to TRBJ2-7; TRBD2 might be the D (5 bases). V lost 6 bases and J 4 bases, leaving 16 bases between the germline ends. The length of the CDR3 is 14 residues. The germline CDR1 and CDR2 sequences are KGHSH and LQKENI. The CDR3 here is CASSPMEGLYEQYF. CDR3 nucleotide sequence: TGTGCCAGCTCCCCGATGGAAGGACTTTACGAGCAGTACTTC. Variable domain in full (rest from reference TRBV18 and TRBJ2-7): NAGVMQNPRHLVRRRGQEARLRCSPMKGHSHVYWYRQLPEEGLKFMVYLQKENIIDESGMPKERFSAEFPKEGPSILRIQQVVRGDSAAYFCASSPMEGLYEQYFGPGTRLTVT.

V gene TRBV2 combines with J gene TRBJ2-2; D perhaps matches TRBD1 (7 bases). Trimming pared 6 bases from V and 1 base from J, leaving 12 bases between. This CDR3 has 15 amino acids. Germline V gene lookup returns CDR1 SNHLY and CDR2 FYNNEI. The CDR3 loop is CASSYRGGNTGELFF. CDR3 DNA: TGTGCCAGCAGCTACAGGGGAGGGAACACCGGGGAGCTGTTTTTT. The full variable domain, completed using reference TRBV2 and TRBJ2-2, is EPEVTQTPSHQVTQMGQEVILRCVPISNHLYFYWYRQILGQKVEFLVSFYNNEISEKSEIFDDQFSVERPDGSNFTLKIRSTKLEDSAMYFCASSYRGGNTGELFFGEGSRLTVL.

The rearrangement links TRBV2 to TRBJ1-5, with D unclear. The CDR3 runs 14 residues. The V end was cut by 4 bases, the J end by 6 bases, with 13 bases between. CDR1 and CDR2 from the germline V gene are SNHLY and FYNNEI. Here the CDR3 DNA reads TGTGCCAGCAGTGTAAGGAGGGATGGTCAGCCCCAGCATTTT. Its translation is CASSVRRDGQPQHF.

The V and J genes are TRBV10-3 and TRBJ2-3; D is possibly TRBD2 (6 bases). The length of the CDR3 is 13 residues. V was pared by 8 bases and J by 3 bases, with 12 bases between. CDR1 is ENHRY, CDR2 SYGVKD, per germline. The CDR3 sequence: CAIWRDGTDTQYF. Written as DNA, the CDR3 is TGTGCCATCTGGAGGGACGGAACAGATACGCAGTATTTT.